This TCR beta chain originates from a study of CD8 T cells in Susac syndrome. A word on this clonotype: The target antigen is unknown.

Trimming removed 4 bases at V and 6 bases at J, with 19 bases between. CDR1 is MNHEY, CDR2 SMNVEV, per germline (reference sequence). The CDR3 consists of 15 residues. Random-hexamer reverse transcription was applied to about 0.45 to 1 ug RNA. The amplification used immunoSEQ multiplex PCR on TCR beta CDR3; it spanned 54 Vbeta and 13 Jbeta. MiXCR was run by TCRdb on the immunoSEQ multiplex PCR reads, yielding one entry per CDR3 protein. This table has 200,000 to 250,000 distinct CDR3 sequences, 95% appearing once. CD8+ and CD4+ T cells circulating in blood were sequenced for TCR beta. The study, taken as a whole, reports: It was acknowledged in the study that its TCR sequencing and HLA analysis involved a relatively small number of individuals.

The specimen was CD4+ T cells from PBMCs. This clonotype was obtained from a human donor with multiple sclerosis. The J gene is TRBJ2-7, the V gene TRBV27; the D gene could be TRBD1 or TRBD2 (5 bases each). CDR3 coding DNA: TGTGCCAGCAGTTGGAACCGGGACGGGCGCTCCGAGCAGTACTTC. This gives the protein CASSWNRDGRSEQYF.